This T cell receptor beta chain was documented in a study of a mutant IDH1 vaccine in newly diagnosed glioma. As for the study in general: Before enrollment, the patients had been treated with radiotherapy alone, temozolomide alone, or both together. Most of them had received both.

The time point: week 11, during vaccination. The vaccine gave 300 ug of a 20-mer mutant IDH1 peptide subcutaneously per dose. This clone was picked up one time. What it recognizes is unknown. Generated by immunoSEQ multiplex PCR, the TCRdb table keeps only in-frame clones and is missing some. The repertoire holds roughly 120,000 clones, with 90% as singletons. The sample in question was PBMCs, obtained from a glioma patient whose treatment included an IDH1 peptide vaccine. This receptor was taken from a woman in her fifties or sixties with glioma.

The CDR3 here is CASSLQTLEAFF. CDR3 sequence (DNA): TGTGCCAGCAGCTTACAGACGCTAGAAGCTTTCTTT. This chain connects TRBV7-8 to TRBJ1-1; unclear D gene. CDR3 length: 12 residues. In germline, CDR1 is SGHVS, CDR2 FQNEAQ. Trimming took 2 bases from V and 8 from J, leaving 9 bases between them.